These 20 T cell receptor beta chains share one sample of origin, sequenced in a study of high-grade serous ovarian cancer treatment subgroups. Tumor samples were taken before definitive surgery or chemotherapy. The table came from immunoSEQ multiplex PCR; TCRdb's copy has only in-frame clones and leaves some out. Counted here are a few thousand clones, around 65% occurring once; the ten biggest clones make up under 15%. Material for sequencing was tumor tissue. All receptors come from a human donor with high-grade serous ovarian cancer.

This chain connects TRBV5-1 to TRBJ2-3; possibly TRBD1 or TRBD2 for D (5 bases each). V gave up 4 bases and J gave up 5 bases, with 17 bases separating them. The germline V gene encodes CDR1 SGHRS and CDR2 YFSETQ. The CDR3 covers 15 residues. The CDR3 region has the DNA TGCGCCAGCAGCGGAACCGGGACGCCTCGAGATACGCAGTATTTT. Its translation: CASSGTGTPRDTQYF.

The V call is TRBV5-1, the J call TRBJ2-1, with 14 nucleotides matching TRBD2. Losses at the gene ends were 0 bases for V and 14 bases for J; bases not matched to a gene: 10. The CDR3 length is 16 residues. CDR1 and CDR2 from the germline V gene are SGHRS and YFSETQ. The CDR3 coding sequence is TGCGCCAGCAGCTTGGCCGTGGGACTAGCGGGAGAGAAGGAGTTCTTC. Encoded protein: CASSLAVGLAGEKEFF.

The V gene is TRBV5-1, the J gene TRBJ2-3, with TRBD1 as a possible D gene (6 bases). CDR3 length equals 14 residues. Germline CDR1 and CDR2: SGHRS and YFSETQ. V gave up 2 bases and J gave up 2 bases, with 9 bases separating them. CDR3 DNA sequence: TGCGCCAGCAGCTTACAGGGATTCACAGATACGCAGTATTTT. As protein: CASSLQGFTDTQYF.

The chain is built from TRBV5-1 and TRBJ1-2, with a weak D call TRBD1 (5 bases). The CDR3 runs 12 residues. Germline V lookup: CDR1 SGHRS, CDR2 YFSETQ. Trimming removed 5 bases at V and 7 bases at J, with 12 bases between. The CDR3 protein is CASRTGLFGYTF. CDR3 in DNA: TGCGCCAGCAGAACAGGACTGTTTGGCTACACCTTC.

The chain employs TRBV19 and TRBJ1-5, with no clear D. The length of the CDR3 is 16 residues. Germline V gene data show CDR1 as LNHDA and CDR2 as SQIVND (reference sequence). Trimming pared 9 bases from V and 3 bases from J, leaving 21 bases between. The CDR3 reads CASTTYLGGINQPQHF. The CDR3 region has the DNA TGTGCCAGCACAACCTACTTGGGTGGGATCAATCAGCCCCAGCATTTT.

This rearrangement joins TRBV5-1 to TRBJ2-3; maybe TRBD2 (6 bases). The CDR3 runs 14 residues. V was shortened by 4 bases and J by 6 bases, with 15 bases between the two germline ends. Germline lookup yields CDR1 SGHRS and CDR2 YFSETQ. In DNA form, the CDR3 reads TGCGCCAGCAGCCCGGCGGGGCCGGAGGATACGCAGTATTTT. Translated, it gives CASSPAGPEDTQYF.

The sample holds one count of this clone. V usage is TRBV15 and J usage is TRBJ2-3; 11 nucleotides align to TRBD2. This CDR3 is built from 21 residues. Germline-derived CDR1 and CDR2 are LNHNV and YYDKDF (reference sequence). J gave up 3 bases and V 0 bases, and 17 bases lay outside the gene matches. CDR3 in amino acids: CATSRDRFAGLAGGQTDTQYF. DNA for the CDR3: TGTGCCACCAGCAGAGACCGGTTTGCCGGCTTAGCGGGAGGGCAGACAGATACGCAGTATTTT.

The rearrangement uses TRBV4-1 and TRBJ2-2, with D tentatively TRBD1 (6 bases). V was clipped by 4 bases and J by 1 base, with 13 bases between them. Per the germline V gene, CDR1 is MGHRA and CDR2 is YSYEKL. There are 16 residues in the CDR3. Here the CDR3 reads CASSPPPDRNTGELFF. CDR3 in DNA: TGCGCCAGCAGCCCGCCTCCGGACAGGAACACCGGGGAGCTGTTTTTT.

This clone was picked up a small number of times. The genes are TRBV10-3 and TRBJ1-2; 10 nucleotides align to TRBD1. V was clipped by 6 bases and J by 6 bases; unmatched bases: 7. This CDR3 is built from 14 residues. Germline loops: CDR1 ENHRY, CDR2 SYGVKD. CDR3 in amino acids: CAISDRGLKDGYTF. For the CDR3, the DNA is TGTGCCATCAGCGACAGGGGGCTAAAAGATGGCTACACCTTC.

The chain uses TRBV7-9 and TRBJ1-2, with TRBD1 as a possible D gene (5 bases). Looked up from germline, CDR1 is SEHNR and CDR2 is FQNEAQ (reference sequence). Trimming removed 5 bases from V and 8 bases from J, with 18 bases in between. CDR3 length: 14 residues. The CDR3 nucleotides are TGTGCCAGCAGCCCCTCCGGGGGAACGGAAGGCTACACCTTC. Protein: CASSPSGGTEGYTF. The complete variable domain, with remaining parts taken from reference TRBV7-9 and TRBJ1-2, reads DTGVSQNPRHKITKRGQNVTFRCDPISEHNRLYWYRQTLGQGPEFLTYFQNEAQLEKSRLLSDRFSAERPKGSFSTLEIQRTEQGDSAMYLCASSPSGGTEGYTFGSGTRLTVV.

The chain employs TRBV6-5 and TRBJ1-2, with D possibly TRBD1 on 5 matching bases. In germline, CDR1 is MNHEY, CDR2 SVGAGI. The CDR3 contains 15 residues. Trimming pared 4 bases from V and 0 bases from J, leaving 12 bases between. The CDR3: CASSSSTATNYGYTF. The CDR3 DNA reads as TGTGCCAGCAGTTCGTCGACAGCAACTAACTATGGCTACACCTTC.

V is TRBV5-1 and J is TRBJ2-1; 13 nucleotides align to TRBD2. With V trimmed by 4 bases and J by 5 bases, 9 bases remained unmatched. The CDR3 spans 17 residues. Germline CDR1 and CDR2: SGHRS and YFSETQ. CDR3 nucleotide sequence: TGCGCCAGCAGCAGGGGACTAGCGGGAACCAAAAACAATGAGCAGTTCTTC. Its protein is CASSRGLAGTKNNEQFF. Looking up the rest from reference TRBV5-1 and TRBJ2-1 gives the full variable domain: KAGVTQTPRYLIKTRGQQVTLSCSPISGHRSVSWYQQTPGQGLQFLFEYFSETQRNKGNFPGRFSGRQFSNSRSEMNVSTLELGDSALYLCASSRGLAGTKNNEQFFGPGTRLTVL.

This sequence joins TRBV5-6 and TRBJ2-1, with 9 bases matching TRBD1. Germline loops: CDR1 SGHDT, CDR2 YYEEEE. This CDR3 region has 16 residues. Losses at the gene ends were 3 bases for V and 3 bases for J; bases not matched to a gene: 7. The CDR3 region has the DNA TGTGCCAGCAGCTCTATACAGGGGGCGAGCTACAATGAGCAGTTCTTC. Amino acid sequence: CASSSIQGASYNEQFF.

The chain couples TRBV29-1 to TRBJ2-1, with a weak D call TRBD1 (5 bases). This CDR3 has 13 residues. Germline-derived CDR1 and CDR2 are SQVTM and ANQGSEA. Trimming pared 8 bases from V and 1 base from J, leaving 12 bases between. The CDR3 reads CSSSGQSYNEQFF. Here the CDR3 DNA reads TGCAGCTCCTCAGGGCAGTCCTACAATGAGCAGTTCTTC.

The chain has TRBV30 and TRBJ1-4; D gene unclear. CDR1 GTSNPN and CDR2 SVGIG come from the germline V gene (reference sequence). V lost 0 bases to trimming and J lost 8 bases, with 13 bases between them. The CDR3 loop spans 14 amino acids. CDR3 DNA sequence: TGTGCCTGGAGTGTACTTGGGGATAGAGAAAAACTGTTTTTT. Translated, it gives CAWSVLGDREKLFF.

The V call is TRBV10-3, the J call TRBJ1-1, with 7 positions matching TRBD1. Germline values: CDR1 ENHRY, CDR2 SYGVKD. V lost 6 bases, J lost 4 bases, and 5 bases stayed unmatched. This CDR3 has 13 residues. The CDR3 DNA sequence: TGTGCCATCAGACCGACAGGGTCCACTGAAGCTTTCTTT. The encoded protein is CAIRPTGSTEAFF.

This chain joins TRBV25-1 and TRBJ2-1; D ambiguous. CDR1 is MGHDK and CDR2 is SYGVNS in the germline V gene. This CDR3 comprises 16 residues. V was cut by 4 bases and J by 5 bases, with 18 bases left in between. CDR3 sequence: CASSGKGLWVHNEQFF. CDR3 sequence (DNA): TGTGCCAGCAGTGGAAAGGGCTTATGGGTCCACAATGAGCAGTTCTTC.

V gene TRBV4-3 combines with J gene TRBJ1-2; D is undetermined. CDR1 is LGHNA and CDR2 is YSLEER in the germline V gene. V was trimmed by 0 bases and J by 1 base, leaving 9 bases between them. This CDR3 spans 15 amino acids. CDR3 DNA: TGCGCCAGCAGCCAAGATTCGAGGAGTAACTATGGCTACACCTTC. The encoded protein is CASSQDSRSNYGYTF.

The chain employs TRBV4-2 and TRBJ2-7; D is uncertain. V was trimmed by 1 base and J by 0 bases, leaving 7 bases between them. The CDR3 runs to 14 residues. Germline assignment: CDR1 LGHNA and CDR2 YNFKEQ. The CDR3 sequence is CASSQGLYSYEQYF. DNA of the CDR3: TGTGCCAGCAGCCAAGGACTGTACTCCTACGAGCAGTACTTC.

V and J are TRBV2 and TRBJ1-1; D may be TRBD1 (5 bases). With 4 bases removed from V and 1 base from J, the gap between germline ends came to 7 bases. CDR1 is SNHLY and CDR2 is FYNNEI in the germline V gene. This CDR3 spans 13 amino acids. CDR3 residues: CASSGQWNTEAFF. The CDR3 DNA follows: TGTGCCAGCAGTGGACAGTGGAACACTGAAGCTTTCTTT.